These 27 T cell receptor beta chains were sequenced from one sample in a study of shared clonotypes between healthy human individuals. Profiling relied on immunoSEQ multiplex PCR, and the TCRdb table lists in-frame clones only, not all of them. Among approximately 1,000,000 clones listed, about 72% were seen once. The sample consisted of memory CD4+ T cells from PBMCs. Subset indicated: CD45RA-negative fraction. Receptors were obtained from a man between 18 and 35 years old in good health. Some clones in this sample may be carry-over from other donors' samples.

V and J are TRBV6-5 and TRBJ2-1; D is unresolved. Germline CDR1 is MNHEY and CDR2 is SVGAGI. This CDR3 region has 13 residues. V was shortened by 7 bases and J by 8 bases, with 15 bases between the two germline ends. The CDR3 protein is CASNERGGDEQFF. The DNA for the CDR3 is TGTGCCAGCAACGAGAGAGGTGGGGATGAGCAGTTCTTC.

The CDR3 protein is CASSLEARLGDTEAFF. The CDR3 region has the DNA TGCGCCAGCAGCCTGGAGGCCCGACTAGGGGACACTGAAGCTTTCTTT. The chain combines TRBV5-1 with TRBJ1-1; TRBD1 might be the D (5 bases). This CDR3 contains 16 residues. V was clipped by 4 bases and J by 3 bases, with 19 bases between them. From germline, CDR1 is SGHRS and CDR2 YFSETQ.

With respect to this clone: Different DNA sequences within this sample yield the same CDR3. The CDR3: CASSYSGLAGSYEQYF. The CDR3, as DNA: TGTGCCAGCAGTTACTCCGGACTAGCGGGTTCCTACGAGCAGTACTTC. The chain couples TRBV6-5 to TRBJ2-7, with 11 bases that match TRBD2. V lost 0 bases and J lost 1; bases outside the gene matches: 2. The CDR3 extends over 16 amino acids. From germline, CDR1 is MNHEY and CDR2 SVGAGI.

The chain has TRBV28 and TRBJ1-3; weak D call: TRBD1 (5 bases). V was shortened by 6 bases and J by 6 bases, with 15 bases between the two germline ends. The germline CDR1 and CDR2 sequences are MDHEN and SYDVKM. The CDR3 is 14 residues long. The CDR3 loop is CASSQVRDANTIYF. CDR3 coding DNA: TGTGCCAGCAGCCAAGTCCGGGACGCAAACACCATATATTTT.

The V gene is TRBV5-4, the J gene TRBJ2-2; D gene ambiguous. The germline gives CDR1 SGHNT, CDR2 YYREEE (reference sequence). Trimming pared 0 bases from V and 0 bases from J, leaving 6 bases between. The CDR3 sequence is 15 residues long. Here the CDR3 reads CASSLGHSNTGELFF. CDR3 coding DNA: TGTGCCAGCAGCTTGGGACATTCGAACACCGGGGAGCTGTTTTTT.

V gene TRBV11-2 combines with J gene TRBJ2-7; 8 nucleotides match TRBD2. Per the germline V gene, CDR1 is SGHAT and CDR2 is FQNNGV. Trimming took 4 bases from V and 6 from J; bases not matched to a gene: 14. The CDR3 has 16 amino acids. DNA for the CDR3: TGTGCCAGCAGCTCTCCGCGGGGGGCGCGAGGAAGCGAGCAGTACTTC. Its protein product is CASSSPRGARGSEQYF.

The J gene is TRBJ2-7, the V gene TRBV11-2, with D tentatively TRBD1 (5 bases). From germline, CDR1 is SGHAT and CDR2 FQNNGV. The CDR3 length is 14 residues. Trimming removed 5 bases at V and 2 bases at J, with 13 bases between. In nucleotides, the CDR3 is TGTGCCAGCAGCACCAGGGTATTTCCCTACGAGCAGTACTTC. This gives the protein CASSTRVFPYEQYF.

The chain couples TRBV28 to TRBJ1-5, with D possibly matching TRBD1 (6 bases). The V gene's germline CDR1 is MDHEN and CDR2 SYDVKM. The CDR3 has 15 residues. V lost 3 bases to trimming and J lost 6 bases, with 15 bases between them. CDR3 residues: CASSFSGGGGQPQHF. In DNA form, the CDR3 reads TGTGCCAGCAGTTTTTCCGGGGGGGGCGGTCAGCCCCAGCATTTT.

This chain joins TRBV2 and TRBJ2-2; unclear D gene. CDR3 size: 13 residues. Germline lookup yields CDR1 SNHLY and CDR2 FYNNEI. V lost 4 bases to trimming and J lost 2 bases, with 5 bases between them. The CDR3 spells CASSVHNTGELFF. CDR3 bases: TGTGCCAGCAGTGTACATAACACCGGGGAGCTGTTTTTT.

The chain combines TRBV2 with TRBJ2-7, with D perhaps given as TRBD1 or TRBD2 (5 bases each). This CDR3 is 14 amino acids long. The germline V gene encodes CDR1 SNHLY and CDR2 FYNNEI. Trimming took 1 base from V and 5 from J, leaving 12 bases between them. DNA for the CDR3: TGTGCCAGCAGTGAAGATGGGACGAGGAACGAGCAGTACTTC. Its protein is CASSEDGTRNEQYF.

Turning to this clone: A much larger clone differs from this one at a single base, so this may be a read error. The genes are TRBV30 and TRBJ1-5, with D hard to call. There are 13 residues in the CDR3. Trimming pared 1 base from V and 4 bases from J, leaving 8 bases between. Germline lookup yields CDR1 GTSNPN and CDR2 SVGIG (reference sequence). In DNA, the CDR3 is TGTGCCTGGAGTGGGATGGGGAATCAGCCCCAGCATTTT. Protein sequence: CAWSGMGNQPQHF.

This clone was seen more than once but under ten times. At the DNA level, this CDR3 is encoded by other sequences in the same sample as well. This chain connects TRBV5-1 to TRBJ1-4; the D gene is possibly TRBD1 (6 bases). Between the trimmed V and J ends, which lost 2 bases and 7 bases, there was a span of 9 bases. Germline CDR1 SGHRS, CDR2 YFSETQ. The CDR3 covers 13 residues. Here the CDR3 DNA reads TGCGCCAGCAGCTTTCAGGGGAGTGAAAAACTGTTTTTT. Protein sequence: CASSFQGSEKLFF.

The chain recombines TRBV28 with TRBJ2-1; D possibly matches TRBD1 or TRBD2 (6 bases each). Trimming pared 6 bases from V and 4 bases from J, leaving 28 bases between. CDR1 MDHEN and CDR2 SYDVKM come from the germline V gene. There are 19 residues in the CDR3. This chain's CDR3 is CASSFPSSRFRRGYNEQFF. In DNA form, the CDR3 reads TGTGCCAGCAGCTTTCCATCATCTAGGTTTAGGAGGGGGTACAATGAGCAGTTCTTC. Complete variable domain (other parts from reference TRBV28 and TRBJ2-1): DVKVTQSSRYLVKRTGEKVFLECVQDMDHENMFWYRQDPGLGLRLIYFSYDVKMKEKGDIPEGYSVSREKKERFSLILESASTNQTSMYLCASSFPSSRFRRGYNEQFFGPGTRLTVL.

The sample holds one count of this clone. The V call is TRBV2, the J call TRBJ2-2; D possibly corresponds to TRBD2 (6 bases). This CDR3 has 14 amino acids. CDR1 is SNHLY and CDR2 is FYNNEI in the germline V gene. The V and J ends lost 11 bases and 0 bases respectively, with 13 bases between them. As DNA, the CDR3 is TGTGCCGGGGGGAGCGGATCGAACACCGGGGAGCTGTTTTTT. Protein: CAGGSGSNTGELFF.

This chain joins TRBV6-5 and TRBJ2-2; D not certain. Germline values: CDR1 MNHEY, CDR2 SVGAGI. The V gene lost 6 bases and the J gene lost 0 bases, with 11 bases spanning the gap. The CDR3 extends over 15 amino acids. The chain's CDR3 is CASRRSYANTGELFF. CDR3 nucleotides: TGTGCCAGCAGAAGGAGTTACGCGAACACCGGGGAGCTGTTTTTT.

This clone appeared a single time. The CDR3: CAINWGQGDYEQYF. CDR3 DNA: TGTGCCATCAACTGGGGACAGGGGGACTACGAGCAGTACTTC. The chain has TRBV10-3 and TRBJ2-7; TRBD1 matches 11 bases. The germline V gene encodes CDR1 ENHRY and CDR2 SYGVKD. The CDR3 has 14 amino acids. V shed 7 bases, J shed 3 bases, and the junction held 5 bases outside the gene matches.

V usage is TRBV19 and J usage is TRBJ2-7; 8 nucleotides line up with TRBD1. CDR1 is LNHDA, CDR2 SQIVND, per germline (reference sequence). This CDR3 is 14 amino acids long. V trimming: 5 bases; J trimming: 5 bases; junction bases outside the gene matches: 8. The CDR3 loop is CASSQRTGLNEQYF. CDR3 nucleotides: TGTGCCAGTAGTCAAAGGACAGGGCTCAACGAGCAGTACTTC.

CDR3 coding DNA: TGTGCCAGCAGCAGTCATGGGGCCGCCTACGAGCAGTACTTC. Its protein is CASSSHGAAYEQYF. The chain joins TRBV7-9 to TRBJ2-7; maybe TRBD1 (5 bases). Germline lookup yields CDR1 SEHNR and CDR2 FQNEAQ (reference sequence). The CDR3 is 14 amino acids. The V and J ends lost 5 bases and 2 bases respectively, with 13 bases between them.

Turning to this clone: The same CDR3 is also encoded by other DNA sequences in this sample. Here the CDR3 reads CASSDPSGTGSYEQYF. As DNA, the CDR3 is TGCGCCAGCAGTGACCCCTCCGGGACAGGGTCCTACGAGCAGTACTTC. The rearrangement links TRBV10-2 to TRBJ2-7; 9 bases align to TRBD1. The germline gives CDR1 WSHSY, CDR2 SAAADI. CDR3 length: 16 residues. V lost 3 bases, J lost 1 base, and 7 bases stayed unmatched.

The chain links TRBV6-1 to TRBJ2-7; D may match TRBD1 or TRBD2 (6 bases each). The CDR3 is 17 residues long. Looked up from germline, CDR1 is MNHNS and CDR2 is SASEGT. V was cut by 4 bases and J by 6 bases, with 25 bases left in between. In DNA, the CDR3 is TGTGCCAGCAGTGGGGTTTTTTCGGGGGCATCCGCATCCGAGCAGTACTTC. This encodes CASSGVFSGASASEQYF.

This chain connects TRBV28 to TRBJ2-3; D perhaps matches TRBD2 (6 bases). V was trimmed by 5 bases and J by 1 base, leaving 16 bases between them. This CDR3 is 16 amino acids long. Germline CDR1 MDHEN, CDR2 SYDVKM. DNA for the CDR3: TGTGCCAGCAGTACTGGAGGGGTTATAGGCACAGATACGCAGTATTTT. Its translation is CASSTGGVIGTDTQYF.

The chain combines TRBV9 with TRBJ2-7, with 10 bases identical to TRBD2. This CDR3 contains 13 residues. Germline-derived CDR1 and CDR2 are SGDLS and YYNGEE. V gave up 1 base and J gave up 6 bases; unmatched junction bases: 1. The CDR3 here is CASSVRLAGEQYF. In DNA form, the CDR3 reads TGTGCCAGCAGCGTAAGACTAGCGGGCGAGCAGTACTTC.

The chain links TRBV6-1 to TRBJ1-2; D not resolved. The V gene lost 2 bases and the J gene lost 4 bases, with 17 bases spanning the gap. The CDR3 runs 16 residues. Germline V gene sequence: CDR1 MNHNS, CDR2 SASEGT. CDR3 loop: CASSEFSLGGGYGYTF. CDR3 bases: TGTGCCAGCAGTGAATTTTCACTCGGTGGTGGCTATGGCTACACCTTC.

This chain links TRBV6-5 with TRBJ2-5; 13 positions match TRBD2. The CDR3 is made up of 14 amino acids. Losses at the gene ends were 6 bases for V and 11 bases for J; bases not matched to a gene: 9. In germline, CDR1 is MNHEY, CDR2 SVGAGI. The chain's CDR3 is CASRRTSGSDEQYF. The DNA of the CDR3 is TGTGCCAGCAGGAGGACTAGCGGGAGTGATGAGCAGTACTTC.

The chain employs TRBV5-8 and TRBJ1-2; 10 bases line up with TRBD1. The CDR3 is 14 amino acids. Germline loops: CDR1 SGHTS, CDR2 YDEGEE. Trimming removed 2 bases from V and 4 bases from J; junction bases left unmatched: 2. CDR3 coding DNA: TGTGCCAGCAGCTTTAGGACAGGGGGCTATGGCTACACCTTC. Translation: CASSFRTGGYGYTF. Combining the CDR3 with reference TRBV5-8 and TRBJ1-2 gives the whole variable domain EAGVTQSPTHLIKTRGQQATLRCSPISGHTSVYWYQQALGLGLQFLLWYDEGEERNRGNFPPRFSGRQFPNYSSELNVNALELEDSALYLCASSFRTGGYGYTFGSGTRLTVV.

Notes on this clone: The junction differs from germline at one of its ends, possibly a read error. CDR3 sequence reads: CATSLGHLRGNEQYF. In DNA, the CDR3 is TGTGCCACCAGCCTAGGACACCTCCGAGGGAACGAGCAGTACTTC. The chain has TRBV11-2 and TRBJ2-5; D may match TRBD1 or TRBD2 (5 bases each). The DNA end is a closer match to TRBJ2-7, so the J assignment may be wrong. CDR3 length: 15 amino acids. The germline V gene encodes CDR1 SGHAT and CDR2 FQNNGV.

The chain is built from TRBV6-6 and TRBJ1-5; no clear D. The CDR3 runs 14 residues. Germline CDR1 is MNHNY and CDR2 is SVGAGI (reference sequence). V shed 2 bases and J shed 0 bases, with 5 bases lying between them. CDR3 sequence reads: CASSYVDSNQPQHF. CDR3 nucleotide sequence: TGTGCCAGCAGTTACGTGGATAGCAATCAGCCCCAGCATTTT.